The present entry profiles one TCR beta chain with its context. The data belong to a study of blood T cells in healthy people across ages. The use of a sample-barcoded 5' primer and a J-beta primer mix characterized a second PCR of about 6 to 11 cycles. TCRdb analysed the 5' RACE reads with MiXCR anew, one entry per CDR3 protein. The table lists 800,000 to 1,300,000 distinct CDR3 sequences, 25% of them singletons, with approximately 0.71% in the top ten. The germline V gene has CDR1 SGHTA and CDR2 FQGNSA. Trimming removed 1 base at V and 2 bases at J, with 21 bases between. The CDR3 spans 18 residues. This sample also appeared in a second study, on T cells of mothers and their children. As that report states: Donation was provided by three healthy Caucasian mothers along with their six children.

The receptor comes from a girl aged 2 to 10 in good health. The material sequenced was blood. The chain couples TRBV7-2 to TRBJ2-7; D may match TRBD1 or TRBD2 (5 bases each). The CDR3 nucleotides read TGTGCCAGCAGCTTAGTCGTGGGGGATTCCGGGGCTACCTACGAGCAGTACTTC. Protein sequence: CASSLVVGDSGATYEQYF.